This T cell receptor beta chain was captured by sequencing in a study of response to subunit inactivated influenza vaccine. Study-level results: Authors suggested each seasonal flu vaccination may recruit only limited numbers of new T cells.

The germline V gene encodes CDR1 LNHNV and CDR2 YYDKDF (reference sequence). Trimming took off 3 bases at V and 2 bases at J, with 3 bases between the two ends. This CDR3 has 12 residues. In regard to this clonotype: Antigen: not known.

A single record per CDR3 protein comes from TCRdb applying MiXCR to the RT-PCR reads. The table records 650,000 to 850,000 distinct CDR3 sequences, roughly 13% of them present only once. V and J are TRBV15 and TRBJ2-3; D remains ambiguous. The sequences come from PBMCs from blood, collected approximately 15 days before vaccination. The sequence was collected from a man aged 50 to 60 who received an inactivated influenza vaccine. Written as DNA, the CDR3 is TGTGCCACCAGCAGCCCCACAGATACGCAGTATTTT. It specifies CATSSPTDTQYF.